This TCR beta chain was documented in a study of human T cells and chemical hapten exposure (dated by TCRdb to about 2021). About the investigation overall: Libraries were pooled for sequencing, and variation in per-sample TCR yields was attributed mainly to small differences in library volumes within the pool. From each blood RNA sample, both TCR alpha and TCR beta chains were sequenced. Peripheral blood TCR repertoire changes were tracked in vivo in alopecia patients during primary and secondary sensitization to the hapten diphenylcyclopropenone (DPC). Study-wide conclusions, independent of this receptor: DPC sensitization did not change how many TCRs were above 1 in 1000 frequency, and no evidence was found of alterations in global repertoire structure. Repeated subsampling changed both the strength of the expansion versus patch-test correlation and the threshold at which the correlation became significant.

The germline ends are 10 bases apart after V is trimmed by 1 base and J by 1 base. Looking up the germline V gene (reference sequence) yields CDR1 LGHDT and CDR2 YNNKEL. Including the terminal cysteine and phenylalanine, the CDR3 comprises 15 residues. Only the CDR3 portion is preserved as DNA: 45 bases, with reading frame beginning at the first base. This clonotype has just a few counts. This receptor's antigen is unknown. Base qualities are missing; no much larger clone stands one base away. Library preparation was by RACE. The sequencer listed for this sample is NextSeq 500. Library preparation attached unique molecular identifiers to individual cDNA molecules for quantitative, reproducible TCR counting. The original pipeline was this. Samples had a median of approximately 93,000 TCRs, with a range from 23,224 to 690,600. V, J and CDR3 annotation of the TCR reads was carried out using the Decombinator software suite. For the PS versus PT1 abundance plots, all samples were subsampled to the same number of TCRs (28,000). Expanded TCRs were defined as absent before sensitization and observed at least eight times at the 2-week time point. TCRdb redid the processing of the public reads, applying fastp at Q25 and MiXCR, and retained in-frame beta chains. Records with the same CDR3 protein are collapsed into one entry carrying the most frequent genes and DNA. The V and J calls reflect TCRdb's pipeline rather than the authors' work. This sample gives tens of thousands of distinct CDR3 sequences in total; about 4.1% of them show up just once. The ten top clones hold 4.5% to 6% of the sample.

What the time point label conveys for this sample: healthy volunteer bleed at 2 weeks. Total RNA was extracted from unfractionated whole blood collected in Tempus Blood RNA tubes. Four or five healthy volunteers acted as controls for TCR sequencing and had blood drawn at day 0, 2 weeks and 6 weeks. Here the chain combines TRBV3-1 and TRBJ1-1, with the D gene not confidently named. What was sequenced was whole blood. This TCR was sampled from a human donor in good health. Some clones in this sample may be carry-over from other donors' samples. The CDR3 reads CASSQGYSRNTEAFF. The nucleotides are TGTGCCAGCAGCCAAGGGTACAGTAGGAACACTGAAGCTTTCTTT.